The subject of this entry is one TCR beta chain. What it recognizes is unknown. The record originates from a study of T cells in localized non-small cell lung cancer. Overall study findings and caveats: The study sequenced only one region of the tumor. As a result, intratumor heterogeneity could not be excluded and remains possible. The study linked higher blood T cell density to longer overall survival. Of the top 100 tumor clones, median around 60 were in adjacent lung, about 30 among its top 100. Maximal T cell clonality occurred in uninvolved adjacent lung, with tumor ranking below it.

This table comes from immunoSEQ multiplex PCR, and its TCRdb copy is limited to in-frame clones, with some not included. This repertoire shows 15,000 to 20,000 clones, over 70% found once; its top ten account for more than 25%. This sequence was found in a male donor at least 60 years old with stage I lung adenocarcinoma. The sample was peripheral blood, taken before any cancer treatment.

The CDR3 DNA reads TGTGCCAGCAGCCAAGAGGAGCCAGATACGCAGTATTTT. It encodes CASSQEEPDTQYF. V usage is TRBV4-2 and J usage is TRBJ2-3; the D is unclear. CDR3 length: 13 residues. V was pared by 0 bases and J by 4 bases, with 5 bases between. Germline V gives CDR1 LGHNA, CDR2 YNFKEQ.